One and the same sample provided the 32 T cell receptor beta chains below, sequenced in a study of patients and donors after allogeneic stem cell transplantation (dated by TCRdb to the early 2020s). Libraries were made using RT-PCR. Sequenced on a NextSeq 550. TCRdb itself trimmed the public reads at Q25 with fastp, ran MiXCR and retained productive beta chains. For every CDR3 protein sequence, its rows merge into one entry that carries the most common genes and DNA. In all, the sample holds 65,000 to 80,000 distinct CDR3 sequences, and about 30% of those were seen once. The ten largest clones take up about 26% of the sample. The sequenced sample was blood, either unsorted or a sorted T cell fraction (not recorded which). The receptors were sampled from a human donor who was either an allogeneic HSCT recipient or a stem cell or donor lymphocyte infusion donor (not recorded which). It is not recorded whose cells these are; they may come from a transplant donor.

CDR3 bases: TGTGCCAGCAGCTTAAACAGGGGGTGGGAGACCCAGTACTTC. Translated: CASSLNRGWETQYF. The chain has TRBV7-6 and TRBJ2-5; 8 positions match TRBD1. With V trimmed by 2 bases and J by 5 bases, 4 bases remained unmatched. This CDR3 comprises 14 residues. Germline V gene lookup returns CDR1 SGHVS and CDR2 FNYEAQ.

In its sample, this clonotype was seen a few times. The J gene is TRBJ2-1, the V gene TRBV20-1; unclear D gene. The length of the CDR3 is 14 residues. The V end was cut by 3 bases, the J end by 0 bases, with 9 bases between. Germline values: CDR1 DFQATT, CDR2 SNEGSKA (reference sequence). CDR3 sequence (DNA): TGCAGTGCTAGGGTTACATACTCCTACAATGAGCAGTTCTTC. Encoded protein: CSARVTYSYNEQFF.

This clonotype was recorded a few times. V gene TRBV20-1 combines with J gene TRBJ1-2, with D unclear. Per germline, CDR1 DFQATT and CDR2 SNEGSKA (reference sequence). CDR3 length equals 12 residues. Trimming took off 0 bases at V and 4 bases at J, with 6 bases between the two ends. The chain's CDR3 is CSARDRGYGYTF. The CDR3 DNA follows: TGCAGTGCTAGAGATCGTGGCTATGGCTACACCTTC.

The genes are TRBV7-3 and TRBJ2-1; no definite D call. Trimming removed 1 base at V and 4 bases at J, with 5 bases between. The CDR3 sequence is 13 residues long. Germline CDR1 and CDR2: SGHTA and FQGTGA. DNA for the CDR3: TGTGCCAGCAGCTTAAACGGATACAATGAGCAGTTCTTC. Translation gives CASSLNGYNEQFF.

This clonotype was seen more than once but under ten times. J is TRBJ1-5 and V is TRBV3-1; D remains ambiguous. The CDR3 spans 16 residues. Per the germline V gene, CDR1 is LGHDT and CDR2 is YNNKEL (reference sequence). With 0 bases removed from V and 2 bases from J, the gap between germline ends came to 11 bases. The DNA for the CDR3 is TGTGCCAGCAGCCAAGACGTGGCAGAAGGCAATCAGCCCCAGCATTTT. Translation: CASSQDVAEGNQPQHF.

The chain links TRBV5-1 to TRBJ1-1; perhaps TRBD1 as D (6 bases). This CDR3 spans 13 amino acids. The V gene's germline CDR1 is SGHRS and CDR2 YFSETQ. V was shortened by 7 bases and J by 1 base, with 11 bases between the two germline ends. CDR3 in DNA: TGCGCCAGCGCTACGACAGGGAACACTGAAGCTTTCTTT. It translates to CASATTGNTEAFF.

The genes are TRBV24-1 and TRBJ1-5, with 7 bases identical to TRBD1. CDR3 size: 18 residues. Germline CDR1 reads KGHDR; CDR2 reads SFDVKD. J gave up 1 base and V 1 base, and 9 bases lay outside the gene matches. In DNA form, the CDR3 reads TGTGCCACCAGTGATTTCGACAGGGCAGGCAAAAGCAATCAGCCCCAGCATTTT. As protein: CATSDFDRAGKSNQPQHF.

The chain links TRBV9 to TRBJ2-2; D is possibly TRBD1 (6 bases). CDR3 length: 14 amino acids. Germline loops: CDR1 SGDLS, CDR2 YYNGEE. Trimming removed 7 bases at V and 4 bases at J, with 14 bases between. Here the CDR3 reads CASPSGHLTGELFF. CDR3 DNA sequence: TGTGCCAGCCCCTCGGGACACCTCACCGGGGAGCTGTTTTTT.

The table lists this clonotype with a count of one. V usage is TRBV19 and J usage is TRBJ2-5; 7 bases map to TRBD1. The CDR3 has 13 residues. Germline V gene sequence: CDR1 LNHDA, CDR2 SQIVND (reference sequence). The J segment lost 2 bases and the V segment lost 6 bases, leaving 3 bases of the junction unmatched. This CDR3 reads CASSRDRQETQYF. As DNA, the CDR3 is TGTGCCAGTAGCCGGGACAGACAAGAGACCCAGTACTTC.

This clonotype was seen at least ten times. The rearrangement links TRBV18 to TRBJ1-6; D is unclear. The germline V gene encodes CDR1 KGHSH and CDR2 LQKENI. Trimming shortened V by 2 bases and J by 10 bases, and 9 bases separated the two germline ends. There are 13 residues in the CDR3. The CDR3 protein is CASSPGRGSPLHF. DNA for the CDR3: TGTGCCAGCTCACCAGGTAGAGGCTCACCCCTCCACTTT.

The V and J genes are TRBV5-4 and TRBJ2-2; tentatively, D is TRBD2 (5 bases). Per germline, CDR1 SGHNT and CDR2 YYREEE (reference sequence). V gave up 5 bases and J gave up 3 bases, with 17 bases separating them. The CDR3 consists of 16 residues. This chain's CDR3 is CASSPRPRVDTGELFF. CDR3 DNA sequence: TGTGCCAGCAGTCCCCGCCCGAGGGTAGACACCGGGGAGCTGTTTTTT.

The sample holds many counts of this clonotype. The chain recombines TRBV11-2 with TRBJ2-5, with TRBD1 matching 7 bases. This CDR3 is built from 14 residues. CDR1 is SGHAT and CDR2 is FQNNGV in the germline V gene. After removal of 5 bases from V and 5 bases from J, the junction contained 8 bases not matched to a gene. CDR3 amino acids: CASSTRQGWETQYF. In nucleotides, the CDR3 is TGTGCCAGCAGCACCCGACAGGGATGGGAGACCCAGTACTTC.

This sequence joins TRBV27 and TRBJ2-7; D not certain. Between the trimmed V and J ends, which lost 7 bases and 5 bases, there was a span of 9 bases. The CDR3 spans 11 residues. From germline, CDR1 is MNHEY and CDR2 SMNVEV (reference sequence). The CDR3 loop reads CASTRANEQYF. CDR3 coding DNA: TGTGCCAGCACTCGGGCTAACGAGCAGTACTTC.

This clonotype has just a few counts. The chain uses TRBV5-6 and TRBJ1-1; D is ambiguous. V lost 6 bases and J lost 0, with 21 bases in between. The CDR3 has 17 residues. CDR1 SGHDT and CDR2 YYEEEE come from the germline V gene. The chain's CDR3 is CASISFVVGRMNTEAFF. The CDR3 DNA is TGTGCCAGCATCTCTTTCGTCGTCGGCAGGATGAACACTGAAGCTTTCTTT.

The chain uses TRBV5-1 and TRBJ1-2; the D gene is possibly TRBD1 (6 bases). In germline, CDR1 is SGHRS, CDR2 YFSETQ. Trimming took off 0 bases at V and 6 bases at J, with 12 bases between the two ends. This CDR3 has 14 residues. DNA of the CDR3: TGCGCCAGCAGCTTGGGCGGGACACCCAATGGCTACACCTTC. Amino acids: CASSLGGTPNGYTF.

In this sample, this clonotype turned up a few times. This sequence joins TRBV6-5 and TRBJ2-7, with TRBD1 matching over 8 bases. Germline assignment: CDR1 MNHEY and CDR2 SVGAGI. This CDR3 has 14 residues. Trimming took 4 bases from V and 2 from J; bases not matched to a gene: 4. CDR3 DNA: TGTGCCAGCAGTTTCCGGGACAGGACCTACGAGCAGTACTTC. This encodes CASSFRDRTYEQYF.

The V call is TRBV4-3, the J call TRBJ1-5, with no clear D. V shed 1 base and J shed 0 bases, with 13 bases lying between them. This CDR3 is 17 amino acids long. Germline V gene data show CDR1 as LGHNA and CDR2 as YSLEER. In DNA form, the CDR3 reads TGCGCCAGCAGCCAAGGGCTCGGGTCGATTAGCAATCAGCCCCAGCATTTT. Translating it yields CASSQGLGSISNQPQHF.

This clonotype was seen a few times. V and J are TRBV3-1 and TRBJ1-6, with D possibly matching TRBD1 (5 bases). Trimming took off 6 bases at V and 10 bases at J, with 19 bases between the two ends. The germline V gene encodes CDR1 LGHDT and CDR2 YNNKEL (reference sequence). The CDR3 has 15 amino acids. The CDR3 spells CASRTGAHRGSPLHF. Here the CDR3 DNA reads TGTGCCAGCAGAACTGGGGCTCACCGGGGCTCACCCCTCCACTTT.

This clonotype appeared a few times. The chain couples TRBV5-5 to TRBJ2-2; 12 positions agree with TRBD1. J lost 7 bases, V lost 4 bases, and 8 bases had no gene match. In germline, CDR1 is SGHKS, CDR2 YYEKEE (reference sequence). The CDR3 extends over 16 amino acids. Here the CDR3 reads CASSTGQGALNGELFF. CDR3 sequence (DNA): TGTGCCAGCAGCACGGGACAGGGGGCGCTCAACGGGGAGCTGTTTTTT.

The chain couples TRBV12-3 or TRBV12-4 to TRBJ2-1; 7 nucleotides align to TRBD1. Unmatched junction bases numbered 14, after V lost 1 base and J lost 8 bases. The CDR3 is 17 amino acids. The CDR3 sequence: CASSLGLTGKGWDEQFF. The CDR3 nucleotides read TGTGCCAGCAGTTTAGGCCTGACAGGGAAAGGTTGGGATGAGCAGTTCTTC.

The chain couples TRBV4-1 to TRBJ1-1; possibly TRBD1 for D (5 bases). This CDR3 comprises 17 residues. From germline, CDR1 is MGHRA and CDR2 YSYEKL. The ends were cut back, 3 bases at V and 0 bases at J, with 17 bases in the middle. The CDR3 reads CASSHRSGLGVNTEAFF. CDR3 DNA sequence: TGCGCCAGCAGCCATCGGTCGGGGTTAGGGGTGAACACTGAAGCTTTCTTT.

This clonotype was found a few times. The CDR3: CSGAAYPVGQFF. CDR3 DNA: TGCAGCGGGGCGGCCTACCCCGTCGGGCAGTTCTTC. The rearrangement joins TRBV29-1 to TRBJ2-1; D is uncertain. Germline loops: CDR1 SQVTM, CDR2 ANQGSEA. V lost 7 bases and J lost 12, with 19 bases in between. The CDR3 consists of 12 residues.

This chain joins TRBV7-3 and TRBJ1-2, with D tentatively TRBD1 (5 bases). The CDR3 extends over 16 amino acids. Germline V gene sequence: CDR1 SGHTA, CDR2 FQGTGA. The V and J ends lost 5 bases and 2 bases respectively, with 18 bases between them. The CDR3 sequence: CASSKGPRGTNYGYTF. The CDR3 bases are TGTGCCAGCAGCAAGGGACCCCGGGGGACCAACTATGGCTACACCTTC.

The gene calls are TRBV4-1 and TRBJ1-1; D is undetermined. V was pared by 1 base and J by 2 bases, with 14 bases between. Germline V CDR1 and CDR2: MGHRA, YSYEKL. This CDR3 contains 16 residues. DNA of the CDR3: TGCGCCAGCAGCCAAGTCAAGGGTAGGGATAACACTGAAGCTTTCTTT. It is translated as CASSQVKGRDNTEAFF.

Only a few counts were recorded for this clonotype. The CDR3 DNA sequence: TGTGCCAGCAACGCAAGGGAAAACACCATATATTTT. Its translation is CASNARENTIYF. V gene TRBV12-3 or TRBV12-4 combines with J gene TRBJ1-3, with D unresolved. V dropped 7 bases and J dropped 6 bases, with 10 bases sitting between them. The CDR3 runs 12 residues.

The CDR3 loop reads CASSQAYNEQFF. The CDR3, as DNA: TGTGCCAGCAGCCAAGCCTACAATGAGCAGTTCTTC. J is TRBJ2-1 and V is TRBV6-1; no clear D gene. The CDR3 runs to 12 residues. Germline V gene lookup returns CDR1 MNHNS and CDR2 SASEGT. The ends were cut back, 6 bases at V and 2 bases at J, with 5 bases in the middle.

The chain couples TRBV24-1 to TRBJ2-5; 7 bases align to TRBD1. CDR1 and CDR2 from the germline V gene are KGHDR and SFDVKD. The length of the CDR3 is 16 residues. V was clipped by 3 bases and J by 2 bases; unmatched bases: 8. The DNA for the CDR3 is TGTGCCACCAGTGATACGATGACAGGGCAGCAAGAGACCCAGTACTTC. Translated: CATSDTMTGQQETQYF.

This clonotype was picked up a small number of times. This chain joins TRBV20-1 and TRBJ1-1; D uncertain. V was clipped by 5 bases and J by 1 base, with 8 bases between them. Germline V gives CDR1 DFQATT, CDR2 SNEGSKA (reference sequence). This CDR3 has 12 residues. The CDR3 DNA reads TGCAGTGCTGAGGTGGGGAACACTGAAGCTTTCTTT. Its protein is CSAEVGNTEAFF.

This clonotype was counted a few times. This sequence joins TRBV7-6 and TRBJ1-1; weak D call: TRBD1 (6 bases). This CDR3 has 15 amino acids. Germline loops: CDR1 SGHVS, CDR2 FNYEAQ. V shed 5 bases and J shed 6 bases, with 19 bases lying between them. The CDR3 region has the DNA TGTGCCAGCAGCCCGTATGTAGGGGGAGGAGCTGAAGCTTTCTTT. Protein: CASSPYVGGGAEAFF.

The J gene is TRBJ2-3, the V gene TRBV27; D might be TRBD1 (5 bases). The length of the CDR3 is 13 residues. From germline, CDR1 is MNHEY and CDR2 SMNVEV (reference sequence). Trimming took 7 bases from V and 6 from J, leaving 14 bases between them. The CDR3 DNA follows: TGTGCCAGCACCGACTGGGGCCTGGATACGCAGTATTTT. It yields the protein CASTDWGLDTQYF.

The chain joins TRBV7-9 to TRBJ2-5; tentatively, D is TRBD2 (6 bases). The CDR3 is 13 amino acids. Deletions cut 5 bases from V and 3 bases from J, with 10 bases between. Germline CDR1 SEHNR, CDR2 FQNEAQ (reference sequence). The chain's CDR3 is CASSPTREETQYF. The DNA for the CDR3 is TGTGCCAGCAGCCCGACTAGGGAAGAGACCCAGTACTTC.

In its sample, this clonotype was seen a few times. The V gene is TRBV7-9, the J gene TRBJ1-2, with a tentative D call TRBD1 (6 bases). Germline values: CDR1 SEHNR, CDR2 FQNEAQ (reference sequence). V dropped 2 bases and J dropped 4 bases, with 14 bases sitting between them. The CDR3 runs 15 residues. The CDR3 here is CASSLPGALSYGYTF. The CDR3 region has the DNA TGTGCCAGCAGCTTACCGGGGGCCCTATCCTATGGCTACACCTTC.